One and the same sample provided the 15 T cell receptor beta chains below, sequenced in a study of shared clonotypes between healthy human individuals. Using immunoSEQ multiplex PCR, the repertoire was profiled, and TCRdb retains in-frame clones only, with some absent. The sample carries 2 million to 2.5 million clones, 95% recorded once. Specimen: naive CD4+ T cells sorted from blood. Subset reported: CD45RA+ positively selected. These receptors were taken from a man between 18 and 35 years old in good health.

This sequence joins TRBV28 and TRBJ1-5, with D tentatively TRBD1 (6 bases). Germline-derived CDR1 and CDR2 are MDHEN and SYDVKM. This CDR3 comprises 14 residues. The V end lost 5 bases, the J end lost 2 bases, and 10 bases lay between the germline ends. The CDR3 region has the DNA TGTGCCAGCAGTACAGGGCCGGGCAATCAGCCCCAGCATTTT. This translates into CASSTGPGNQPQHF. The full variable domain, with the rest looked up from reference TRBV28 and TRBJ1-5, is DVKVTQSSRYLVKRTGEKVFLECVQDMDHENMFWYRQDPGLGLRLIYFSYDVKMKEKGDIPEGYSVSREKKERFSLILESASTNQTSMYLCASSTGPGNQPQHFGDGTRLSIL.

The CDR3 nucleotides read TGTGCCAGCAGCCCTCTCCCACAGGGGCTCTACGAGCAGTACTTC. Protein product: CASSPLPQGLYEQYF. The V call is TRBV7-9, the J call TRBJ2-7; 7 bases agree with TRBD1. The CDR3 is made up of 15 amino acids. With 5 bases clipped from V and 3 bases from J, the junction kept 10 bases outside the gene matches. The germline V gene has CDR1 SEHNR and CDR2 FQNEAQ (reference sequence).

This rearrangement joins TRBV10-3 to TRBJ2-5, with D possibly TRBD1 on 5 matching bases. The CDR3 consists of 15 residues. Trimming removed 0 bases from V and 4 bases from J, with 12 bases in between. From germline, CDR1 is ENHRY and CDR2 SYGVKD. Written as DNA, the CDR3 is TGTGCCATCAGTGAGTCGGGGCGGCAGGGAGAGACCCAGTACTTC. Protein product: CAISESGRQGETQYF.

On this clone itself: The junction departs from germline at one end; a sequencing error may be responsible. This chain uses TRBV6-5 with TRBJ1-1; the D is unclear. The CDR3 extends over 15 amino acids. Germline V CDR1 and CDR2: MNHEY, SVGAGI. The CDR3 nucleotides read TGTGCCAGCAGTTACCACGGAGAGTTGAAGACTGAAGCTTTCTTT. It codes for CASSYHGELKTEAFF.

The chain has TRBV19 and TRBJ1-6, with unresolved D. The germline V gene has CDR1 LNHDA and CDR2 SQIVND (reference sequence). The CDR3 covers 14 residues. The V gene lost 5 bases and the J gene lost 4 bases, with 9 bases spanning the gap. The CDR3 region has the DNA TGTGCCAGTAGTCCCGATTGGTATAATTCACCCCTCCACTTT. It encodes CASSPDWYNSPLHF.

V usage is TRBV21-1 and J usage is TRBJ1-6. TRBV21-1 is shown as a pseudogene. This CDR3 region has 17 residues. CDR3 nucleotides: TGTGCCAGCAGCAAAGTGGAGGGGCTTTTGGCAAATTCACCCCTCCACTTT. This sequence encodes CASSKVEGLLANSPLHF.

The CDR3 here is CASSVRSGGSEQYF. CDR3 DNA: TGTGCCAGCAGCGTAAGGTCGGGAGGATCCGAGCAGTACTTC. The chain has TRBV9 and TRBJ2-7, with TRBD2 identical over 7 bases. With 1 base clipped from V and 6 bases from J, the junction kept 7 bases outside the gene matches. The CDR3 is 14 residues long. Germline V gene sequence: CDR1 SGDLS, CDR2 YYNGEE.

The V gene is TRBV11-3, the J gene TRBJ2-3, with TRBD2 identical over 12 bases. V was clipped by 4 bases and J by 11 bases; unmatched bases: 13. The CDR3 runs to 16 residues. Germline V gene sequence: CDR1 SGHNT, CDR2 YENEEA. The CDR3 sequence: CASSSGLAGHDGGQYF. The CDR3 DNA sequence: TGTGCCAGCAGCTCAGGACTAGCGGGGCACGACGGGGGGCAGTATTTT.

As regards this clone: The same CDR3 arises from other DNA sequences in this sample as well. The V call is TRBV5-4, the J call TRBJ1-6; D not certain. Trimming took off 2 bases at V and 0 bases at J, with 6 bases between the two ends. In germline, CDR1 is SGHNT, CDR2 YYREEE (reference sequence). This CDR3 region has 15 residues. The CDR3 sequence is CASSLGSSYNSPLHF. Here the CDR3 DNA reads TGTGCCAGCAGCTTAGGGAGCTCCTATAATTCACCCCTCCACTTT.

In the case of this clone: Distinct nucleotide sequences in the sample also encode this CDR3. The chain couples TRBV30 to TRBJ1-5; tentative D call: TRBD1 (5 bases). Germline lookup yields CDR1 GTSNPN and CDR2 SVGIG (reference sequence). Trimming took off 0 bases at V and 5 bases at J, with 8 bases between the two ends. This CDR3 is 13 amino acids long. The CDR3 sequence: CAWSVRGDQPQHF. The CDR3 region has the DNA TGTGCCTGGAGTGTACGGGGGGATCAGCCCCAGCATTTT.

The chain employs TRBV5-6 and TRBJ2-4; D possibly uses TRBD1 or TRBD2 (5 bases each). The CDR3 spans 16 residues. V lost 3 bases and J lost 0, with 13 bases in between. CDR1 is SGHDT, CDR2 YYEEEE, per germline. Here the CDR3 DNA reads TGTGCCAGCAGCTCCGGGACGGCCCTAGCCAAAAACATTCAGTACTTC. It translates to CASSSGTALAKNIQYF.

This chain connects TRBV4-1 to TRBJ2-3, with D possibly TRBD2 on 6 matching bases. Between the trimmed V and J ends, which lost 0 bases and 1 base, there was a span of 11 bases. Germline V gene sequence: CDR1 MGHRA, CDR2 YSYEKL. This CDR3 has 16 residues. This CDR3 reads CASSQDRGGGTDTQYF. CDR3 coding DNA: TGCGCCAGCAGCCAAGATCGAGGCGGGGGCACAGATACGCAGTATTTT.

The chain joins TRBV10-1 to TRBJ1-1; D gene unclear. The germline CDR1 and CDR2 sequences are WNHNN and SYGVQD (reference sequence). The V gene lost 4 bases and the J gene lost 0 bases, with 6 bases spanning the gap. This CDR3 has 13 residues. The CDR3 is CASSGHMNTEAFF. The CDR3 DNA reads TGCGCCAGCAGTGGACATATGAACACTGAAGCTTTCTTT.

The chain carries TRBV4-2 and TRBJ2-2, with 9 bases fitting TRBD2. Germline V CDR1 and CDR2: LGHNA, YNFKEQ. There are 19 residues in the CDR3. Trimming took 1 base from V and 1 from J; bases not matched to a gene: 10. In DNA form, the CDR3 reads TGTGCCAGCAGCCAAGGGGGGCTAGCGGGGTTAGGGAACACCGGGGAGCTGTTTTTT. Translated, it gives CASSQGGLAGLGNTGELFF.

CDR3 region: CASRPTGGIGIQYF. The CDR3 DNA sequence: TGTGCCAGCAGACCAACAGGGGGCATAGGCATTCAGTACTTC. The chain links TRBV7-2 to TRBJ2-4; 9 nucleotides line up with TRBD1. Losses at the gene ends were 6 bases for V and 9 bases for J; bases not matched to a gene: 9. Germline V gene data show CDR1 as SGHTA and CDR2 as FQGNSA. CDR3 size: 14 residues.